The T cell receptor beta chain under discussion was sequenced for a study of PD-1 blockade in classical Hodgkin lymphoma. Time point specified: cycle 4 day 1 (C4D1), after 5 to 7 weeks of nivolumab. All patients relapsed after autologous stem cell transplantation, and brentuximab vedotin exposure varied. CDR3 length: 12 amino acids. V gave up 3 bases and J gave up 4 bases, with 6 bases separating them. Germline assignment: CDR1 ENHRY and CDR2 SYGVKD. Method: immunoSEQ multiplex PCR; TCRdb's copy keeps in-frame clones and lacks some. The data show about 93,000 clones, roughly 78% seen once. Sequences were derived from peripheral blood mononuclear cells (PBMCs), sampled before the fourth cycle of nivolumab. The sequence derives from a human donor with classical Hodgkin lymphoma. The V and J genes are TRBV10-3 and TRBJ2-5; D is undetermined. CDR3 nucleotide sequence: TGTGCCATCAGTGAAATTCGAGAGACCCAGTACTTC. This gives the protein CAISEIRETQYF.